This TCR beta chain was profiled in a study of shared clonotypes between healthy human individuals. Points from the study as a whole: A limitation of the genetic and exposure-history diversity represented arose from few donors.

Profiled with immunoSEQ multiplex PCR; TCRdb holds only in-frame clones, not every one. The data hold about 2 million clones, with 85% to 95% observed a single time. As regards this clone: No antigen is known for it.

The sequencing input was naive CD4+ T cells sorted from blood. Stated subset: CD45RA+ positively selected. This receptor was obtained from a young man in good health.

The DNA of the CDR3 is TGCAGTGCACAGCTAGCGGGTTTTCGGTATTTT. This gives the protein CSAQLAGFRYF. The rearrangement uses TRBV20-1 and TRBJ2-3; TRBD2 matches 8 bases. V shed 6 bases and J 14 bases; nucleotides not matched to a gene: 10. CDR3 length equals 11 residues. Germline V gene data show CDR1 as DFQATT and CDR2 as SNEGSKA (reference sequence).